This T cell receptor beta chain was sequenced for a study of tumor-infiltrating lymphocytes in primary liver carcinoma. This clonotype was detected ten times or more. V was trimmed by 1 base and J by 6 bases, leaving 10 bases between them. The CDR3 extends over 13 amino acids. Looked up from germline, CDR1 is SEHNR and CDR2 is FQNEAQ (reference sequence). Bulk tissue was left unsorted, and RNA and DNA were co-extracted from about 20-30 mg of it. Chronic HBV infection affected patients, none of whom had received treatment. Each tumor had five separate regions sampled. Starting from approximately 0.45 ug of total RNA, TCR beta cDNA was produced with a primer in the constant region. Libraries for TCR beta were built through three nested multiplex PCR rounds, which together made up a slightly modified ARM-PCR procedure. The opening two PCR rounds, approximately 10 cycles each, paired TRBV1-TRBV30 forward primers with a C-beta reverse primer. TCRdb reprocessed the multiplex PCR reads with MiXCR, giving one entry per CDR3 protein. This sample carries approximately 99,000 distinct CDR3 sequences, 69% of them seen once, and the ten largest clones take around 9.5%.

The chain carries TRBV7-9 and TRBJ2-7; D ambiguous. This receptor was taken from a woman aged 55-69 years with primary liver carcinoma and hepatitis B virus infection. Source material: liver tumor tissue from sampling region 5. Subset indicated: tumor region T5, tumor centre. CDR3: CASSLGSVGEQYF. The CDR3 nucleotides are TGTGCCAGCAGCTTAGGATCGGTGGGCGAGCAGTACTTC.